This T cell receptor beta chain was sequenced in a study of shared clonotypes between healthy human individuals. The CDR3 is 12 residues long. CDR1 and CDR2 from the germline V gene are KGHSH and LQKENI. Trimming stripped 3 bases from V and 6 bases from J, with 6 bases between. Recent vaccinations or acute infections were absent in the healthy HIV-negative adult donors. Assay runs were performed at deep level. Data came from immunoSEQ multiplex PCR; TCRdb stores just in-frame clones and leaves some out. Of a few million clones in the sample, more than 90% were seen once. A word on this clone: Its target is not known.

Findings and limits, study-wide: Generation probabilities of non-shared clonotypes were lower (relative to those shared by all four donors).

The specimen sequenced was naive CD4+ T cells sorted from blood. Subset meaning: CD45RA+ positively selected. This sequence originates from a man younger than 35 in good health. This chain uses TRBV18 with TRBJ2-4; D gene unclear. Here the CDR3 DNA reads TGTGCCAGCTCACCGACGGTAAACATTCAGTACTTC. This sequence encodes CASSPTVNIQYF.